This note documents a single T cell receptor beta chain sequence. The CDR3 is 13 residues long. Germline CDR1 reads SNHLY; CDR2 reads FYNNEI. Trimming at V came to 8 bases and at J to 7 bases, leaving 10 bases not matched to a gene. Clones were read by immunoSEQ multiplex PCR, and TCRdb kept only the in-frame ones, dropping some. Of 100,000 to 150,000 clones listed, 75% to 95% are singletons. This sample stems from a study of control samples from healthy donors and cancer patients. This receptor was obtained from a man between 40 and 49 years old in good health. The chain couples TRBV2 to TRBJ2-5, with 7 bases fitting TRBD2. The sample comprised blood. DNA for the CDR3: TGTGCCAGCTGCGGGGGTGTTAGTGGGACCCAGTACTTC. Translating it yields CASCGGVSGTQYF.